Listed below are T cell receptor beta chains from one sample, sequenced in a study of glioma-infiltrating T cells after dendritic cell vaccination. Generated by immunoSEQ multiplex PCR, the TCRdb table keeps only in-frame clones and is missing some. In the table there are about 90,000 clones, roughly four fifths of which are singletons. The starting material was blood, obtained after dendritic cell vaccination. All receptors come from a human donor with glioblastoma. Both conserved end residues are part of each CDR3. A D gene is named only where the DNA matches it firmly. Not every row has a clone size; where given, it reads once, few, many or a size class.

j_gene: TRBJ1-6; v_gene: TRBV6-5; abundance: -; d_gene: TRBD1; CDR3nt: TGTGCCAGCAGTTACGGGACAGGGAATAATTCACCCCTCCACTTT; CDR3aa: CASSYGTGNNSPLHF
j_gene: TRBJ1-4; v_gene: TRBV2; abundance: -; d_gene: TRBD1; CDR3nt: TGTGCCAGCTCGGACAGGGCGAATGAAAAACTGTTTTTT; CDR3aa: CASSDRANEKLFF
j_gene: TRBJ1-2; v_gene: TRBV5-4; abundance: -; d_gene: -; CDR3nt: TGTGCCAGCAGCTTGGCCAAGGAGGGGTATGGCTACACCTTC; CDR3aa: CASSLAKEGYGYTF
j_gene: TRBJ1-6; v_gene: TRBV5-1; abundance: -; d_gene: -; CDR3nt: TGCGCCAGCAGCTTGGGACATGAAAATTCACCCCTCCACTTT; CDR3aa: CASSLGHENSPLHF
j_gene: TRBJ1-3; v_gene: TRBV11-2; abundance: few; d_gene: TRBD1; CDR3nt: TGTGCCAGCAGCCCGTCCCGGGACAGGGGGCTAGACTCTGGAAACACCATATATTTT; CDR3aa: CASSPSRDRGLDSGNTIYF
j_gene: TRBJ2-6; v_gene: TRBV7-2; abundance: few; d_gene: -; CDR3nt: TGTGCCAGCAGCTTACAAGTTCGGGGTTTCTCTGGGGCCAACGTCCTGACTTTC; CDR3aa: CASSLQVRGFSGANVLTF
j_gene: TRBJ2-3; v_gene: TRBV7-2; abundance: -; d_gene: -; CDR3nt: TGTGCCAGCACCCTAGCCCCCGCAGATACGCAGTATTTT; CDR3aa: CASTLAPADTQYF
j_gene: TRBJ1-1; v_gene: TRBV7-9; abundance: -; d_gene: TRBD1; CDR3nt: TGTGCCAGCAGCTTAGTGGCACAGGGGGGAGTGACGAACACTGAAGCTTTCTTT; CDR3aa: CASSLVAQGGVTNTEAFF
j_gene: TRBJ1-3; v_gene: TRBV15; abundance: -; d_gene: -; CDR3nt: TGTGCCACCACCTCGGGGGGCTCTGGAAACACCATATATTTT; CDR3aa: CATTSGGSGNTIYF
j_gene: TRBJ1-2; v_gene: TRBV4-1; abundance: few; d_gene: -; CDR3nt: TGCGCCAGCAGCCAAGGGGGAGGGGGAGCAGACTTC; CDR3aa: CASSQGGGGADF
j_gene: TRBJ2-2; v_gene: TRBV30; abundance: -; d_gene: -; CDR3nt: TGTGCCTGGAGCGCTCAGAGGTACACCGGGGAGCTGTTTTTT; CDR3aa: CAWSAQRYTGELFF
j_gene: TRBJ2-7; v_gene: TRBV5-8; abundance: few; d_gene: TRBD1; CDR3nt: TGTGCCAGCAGCTGGAAGGACAGGGGACCTACCTACGAGCAGTACTTC; CDR3aa: CASSWKDRGPTYEQYF
j_gene: TRBJ2-7; v_gene: TRBV5-6; abundance: -; d_gene: TRBD2; CDR3nt: TGTGCCAGCAGCTGGGGCCAACTCCGGGGGGAAAACGAGCAGTACTTC; CDR3aa: CASSWGQLRGENEQYF
j_gene: TRBJ1-6; v_gene: TRBV9; abundance: -; d_gene: TRBD1; CDR3nt: TGTGCCAGCAGCCCGGGACAGAACAATTCACCCCTCCACTTT; CDR3aa: CASSPGQNNSPLHF
j_gene: TRBJ2-3; v_gene: TRBV5-5; abundance: -; d_gene: -; CDR3nt: TGTGCCAGCAGCCGACCGGGCCCTTGGGAGACAGATACGCAGTATTTT; CDR3aa: CASSRPGPWETDTQYF
j_gene: TRBJ1-3; v_gene: TRBV9; abundance: -; d_gene: -; CDR3nt: TGTGCCAGCAGCCGCCCGGGGGAATTCTCTGGAAACACCATATATTTT; CDR3aa: CASSRPGEFSGNTIYF
j_gene: TRBJ1-1; v_gene: TRBV6-5; abundance: -; d_gene: -; CDR3nt: TGTGCCAGCAGTTATGATCGGGAAGCTTTCTTT; CDR3aa: CASSYDREAFF
j_gene: TRBJ2-1; v_gene: TRBV9; abundance: -; d_gene: TRBD2; CDR3nt: TGTGCCAGCAGCGGGACTAGCGGGGATGAGCAGTTCTTC; CDR3aa: CASSGTSGDEQFF
j_gene: TRBJ2-2; v_gene: TRBV6-6; abundance: -; d_gene: TRBD1; CDR3nt: TGTGCCAGCAGCGTACAGGGGGATGGAACCGGGGAGCTGTTTTTT; CDR3aa: CASSVQGDGTGELFF
j_gene: TRBJ2-7; v_gene: TRBV2; abundance: -; d_gene: TRBD1; CDR3nt: TGTGCCAGCACCGAGTCAGGACAGGGGGTATACGAGCAGTACTTC; CDR3aa: CASTESGQGVYEQYF
j_gene: TRBJ1-3; v_gene: TRBV6-5; abundance: few; d_gene: -; CDR3nt: TGTGCCAGCAGCATACAGGGATTTTCTGGAAACACCATATATTTT; CDR3aa: CASSIQGFSGNTIYF
j_gene: TRBJ1-3; v_gene: TRBV12-5; abundance: -; d_gene: -; CDR3nt: TGTGCTAGTAGAAGACAGGACCTCTCTGGAAACACCATATATTTT; CDR3aa: CASRRQDLSGNTIYF
j_gene: TRBJ1-1; v_gene: TRBV11-2; abundance: -; d_gene: -; CDR3nt: TGTGCCAGCAGCTTAGCCGGGGTATTGACTTTCTTT; CDR3aa: CASSLAGVLTFF
j_gene: TRBJ1-2; v_gene: TRBV4-2; abundance: -; d_gene: -; CDR3nt: TGTGCCAGCAGCTCGGGAGGGGGGGGAGGTGGGATCTATGGCTACACCTTC; CDR3aa: CASSSGGGGGGIYGYTF
j_gene: TRBJ1-1; v_gene: TRBV6-1; abundance: -; d_gene: TRBD1; CDR3nt: TGTGCCAGCAGGGACAGGCTGAACACTGAAGCTTTCTTT; CDR3aa: CASRDRLNTEAFF
j_gene: TRBJ2-1; v_gene: TRBV11-2; abundance: -; d_gene: -; CDR3nt: TGTGCCAGCAGCTCGGGCCCGGGGGATGAGCAGTTCTTC; CDR3aa: CASSSGPGDEQFF
j_gene: TRBJ2-2; v_gene: TRBV15; abundance: -; d_gene: -; CDR3nt: TGTGCCAGCACGGGGAGACTGAACACCGGGGAGCTGTTTTTT; CDR3aa: CASTGRLNTGELFF
j_gene: TRBJ1-3; v_gene: TRBV5-6; abundance: few; d_gene: -; CDR3nt: TGTGCCAGCAGCTTGAGGGGTGATGGAAACACCATATATTTT; CDR3aa: CASSLRGDGNTIYF
j_gene: TRBJ1-4; v_gene: TRBV5-6; abundance: -; d_gene: -; CDR3nt: TGTGCCAGCAGCTCGCAGGGGCGAACTAATGAAAAACTGTTTTTT; CDR3aa: CASSSQGRTNEKLFF
j_gene: TRBJ2-1; v_gene: TRBV4-1; abundance: -; d_gene: -; CDR3nt: TGCGCCAGCAGCCCGGGGTGGGTCGGGAATGAGCAGTTCTTC; CDR3aa: CASSPGWVGNEQFF
j_gene: TRBJ1-6; v_gene: TRBV19; abundance: -; d_gene: TRBD1; CDR3nt: TGTGCCAGTAGTACACGGACAGGGGACCGTAATTCACCCCTCCACTTT; CDR3aa: CASSTRTGDRNSPLHF
j_gene: TRBJ1-5; v_gene: TRBV18; abundance: -; d_gene: TRBD1; CDR3nt: TGTGCCAGCTCAACGGGACAGGGGTATCAGCCCCAGCATTTT; CDR3aa: CASSTGQGYQPQHF
j_gene: TRBJ1-2; v_gene: TRBV11-3; abundance: -; d_gene: -; CDR3nt: TGTGCCAGCAGCTTATATTCGGCAGGGCGAACCTATGGCTACACCTTC; CDR3aa: CASSLYSAGRTYGYTF
j_gene: TRBJ1-4; v_gene: TRBV25-1; abundance: -; d_gene: -; CDR3nt: TGTGCCAGCAGTGGCAGACAATCACGCCGCGTTGAAAAACTGTTTTTT; CDR3aa: CASSGRQSRRVEKLFF
j_gene: TRBJ2-7; v_gene: TRBV6-1; abundance: -; d_gene: TRBD2; CDR3nt: TGTGCCACTTTAGCGGGCTACGAGCAGTACTTC; CDR3aa: CATLAGYEQYF
j_gene: TRBJ1-1; v_gene: TRBV5-6; abundance: -; d_gene: TRBD1; CDR3nt: TGTGCCAGCAGCTTGGAAGGACAGGGCCTCATGAACACTGAAGCTTTCTTT; CDR3aa: CASSLEGQGLMNTEAFF
j_gene: TRBJ1-2; v_gene: TRBV11-1; abundance: -; d_gene: -; CDR3nt: TGTGCCAGCAGCCGCCCAACCGCCGGGGGAAGAATTAACTATGGCTACACCTTC; CDR3aa: CASSRPTAGGRINYGYTF
j_gene: TRBJ1-1; v_gene: TRBV29-1; abundance: -; d_gene: TRBD1; CDR3nt: TGCAGCGCCCCGGGACAGCTCACTGAAGCTTTCTTT; CDR3aa: CSAPGQLTEAFF
j_gene: TRBJ2-3; v_gene: TRBV4-1; abundance: once; d_gene: -; CDR3nt: TGCGCCAGCAGCCAAGGAGGTCGATGGGATACGCAGTATTTT; CDR3aa: CASSQGGRWDTQYF
j_gene: TRBJ1-1; v_gene: TRBV7-9; abundance: -; d_gene: -; CDR3nt: TGTGCCAGCAGCCCAACCACGGGCACTGAAGCTTTCTTT; CDR3aa: CASSPTTGTEAFF
j_gene: TRBJ2-7; v_gene: TRBV7-2; abundance: once; d_gene: -; CDR3nt: TGTGCCAGCAGACTGGACAGACTGTCCTACGAGCAGTACTTC; CDR3aa: CASRLDRLSYEQYF
j_gene: TRBJ2-3; v_gene: TRBV6-6; abundance: -; d_gene: -; CDR3nt: TGTGCCAGCAGTTACTCGTTGGAGGGGTCGCAGTATTTT; CDR3aa: CASSYSLEGSQYF
j_gene: TRBJ2-1; v_gene: TRBV5-1; abundance: -; d_gene: -; CDR3nt: TGCGCCAGCAGCTTACTGGCCTACAATGAGCAGTTCTTC; CDR3aa: CASSLLAYNEQFF
j_gene: TRBJ2-5; v_gene: TRBV2; abundance: -; d_gene: TRBD2; CDR3nt: TGTGCCAGCAAAGCCGGACTAGCACAAGAGACCCAGTACTTC; CDR3aa: CASKAGLAQETQYF
j_gene: TRBJ2-7; v_gene: TRBV28; abundance: -; d_gene: -; CDR3nt: TGTGCCAGCAGTTCCCCTGACAGGCTCTACGAGCAGTACTTC; CDR3aa: CASSSPDRLYEQYF
j_gene: TRBJ2-5; v_gene: TRBV5-1; abundance: -; d_gene: -; CDR3nt: TGCGCCAGCAGCTTGGACACAGGGATCCAAGAGACCCAGTACTTC; CDR3aa: CASSLDTGIQETQYF